Each of the 9 T cell receptor beta chains below was sequenced from the same sample in a study of beta chain features in type 1 diabetes. Of the isolated RNA, all was reverse transcribed, and so the sequenced material was expressed TCRB transcripts. This table comes from immunoSEQ multiplex PCR, and its TCRdb copy is limited to in-frame clones, with some not included. The sample holds more than 550,000 clones, around an eighth seen once. These TCRs' antigens remain unknown. Findings of the study overall: Patients with Type 1 diabetes showed moderately but significantly shorter TCRB CDR3s in all four CD4+ subsets.

Sequencing was performed on naive CD4+ T cells from blood. The origin of the receptors is a man between 18 and 35 years old with type 1 diabetes.

In this sample, this clone turned up a few times. Other DNA sequences of this sample code for an identical CDR3. The CDR3 coding sequence is TGTGCCAGCAGCTCCACGGGGACTGGGGCCAACGTCCTGACTTTC. It translates to CASSSTGTGANVLTF. The chain uses TRBV7-9 and TRBJ2-6; D may be TRBD2 (5 bases). Germline CDR1 is SEHNR and CDR2 is FQNEAQ (reference sequence). Between the trimmed V and J ends, which lost 4 bases and 2 bases, there was a span of 9 bases. This CDR3 is built from 15 residues.

The chain has TRBV14 and TRBJ2-1, with a weak D call TRBD1 (6 bases). Trimming left V 3 bases short and J 6 bases short, with 18 bases between. Germline CDR1 and CDR2: SGHDN and FVKESK. This CDR3 region has 16 residues. In DNA form, the CDR3 reads TGTGCCAGCAGCCAGTTCTGGGGACAACGGAGCAATGAGCAGTTCTTC. It specifies CASSQFWGQRSNEQFF.

This clone was detected only a few times. The CDR3 region has the DNA TGCAGCGTTGCAGGGCTGAAAGAGACCCAGTACTTC. Amino acids: CSVAGLKETQYF. The rearrangement joins TRBV29-1 to TRBJ2-5; D possibly corresponds to TRBD1 (5 bases). CDR1 SQVTM and CDR2 ANQGSEA come from the germline V gene. This CDR3 contains 12 residues. V lost 4 bases and J 3 bases, leaving 9 bases between the germline ends.

J is TRBJ1-6 and V is TRBV2; no clear D. Germline V CDR1 and CDR2: SNHLY, FYNNEI. The CDR3 is made up of 11 amino acids. The V gene lost 2 bases and the J gene lost 16 bases, with 9 bases spanning the gap. The CDR3 sequence is CASSELKVLHF. CDR3 nucleotide sequence: TGTGCCAGCAGTGAACTCAAGGTACTCCACTTT.

The genes are TRBV11-2 and TRBJ2-2, with 13 nucleotides matching TRBD2. The V segment lost 2 bases and the J segment 4 bases; nucleotides outside the gene matches: 7. The germline gives CDR1 SGHAT, CDR2 FQNNGV. The CDR3 spans 18 residues. The CDR3 loop is CASSLILAGGRSTGELFF. The CDR3 DNA follows: TGTGCCAGCAGCTTAATACTAGCGGGGGGGCGTAGCACCGGGGAGCTGTTTTTT. The full variable domain, completed using reference TRBV11-2 and TRBJ2-2, is EAGVAQSPRYKIIEKRQSVAFWCNPISGHATLYWYQQILGQGPKLLIQFQNNGVVDDSQLPKDRFSAERLKGVDSTLKIQPAKLEDSAVYLCASSLILAGGRSTGELFFGEGSRLTVL.

The V and J genes are TRBV19 and TRBJ2-7; weak D call: TRBD1 (5 bases). The CDR3 spans 15 residues. CDR1 is LNHDA and CDR2 is SQIVND in the germline V gene (reference sequence). Trimming took off 3 bases at V and 2 bases at J, with 14 bases between the two ends. This CDR3 is CASSIQPGQTYEQYF. DNA of the CDR3: TGTGCCAGTAGTATTCAGCCAGGGCAAACCTACGAGCAGTACTTC.

This clone was found a few times. The same CDR3 also results from other DNA sequences found in this sample. This sequence joins TRBV28 and TRBJ2-3, with D unresolved. This CDR3 has 12 amino acids. V was pared by 3 bases and J by 5 bases, with 6 bases between. CDR1 and CDR2 from the germline V gene are MDHEN and SYDVKM. The DNA of the CDR3 is TGTGCCAGCAGTTTGTTGATAGATACGCAGTATTTT. Its protein product is CASSLLIDTQYF.

This sequence joins TRBV7-2 and TRBJ2-1; D may be TRBD2 (5 bases). Trimming removed 5 bases at V and 0 bases at J, with 14 bases between. The CDR3 loop spans 16 amino acids. In germline, CDR1 is SGHTA, CDR2 FQGNSA. The CDR3 coding sequence is TGTGCCAGCAGCCCGCTAGCCATCAGCTCCTACAATGAGCAGTTCTTC. It encodes CASSPLAISSYNEQFF.

A few counts support this clone. This chain joins TRBV4-1 and TRBJ2-1; D is uncertain. V lost 4 bases, J lost 7 bases, and 23 bases lay in between. CDR3 length: 17 residues. Germline-derived CDR1 and CDR2 are MGHRA and YSYEKL. The CDR3 loop reads CASSPQNSAVRSNEQFF. The DNA of the CDR3 is TGCGCCAGCAGCCCCCAGAACTCCGCGGTGAGGTCGAATGAGCAGTTCTTC.